This T cell receptor (beta chain) was identified during a study of Ad26.COV2.S vaccination and SARS-CoV-2 variants (dated by TCRdb to 2020 to 2022). Turning to the overall study: Donors in the vaccine arm were drawn from COV1001, a phase I-IIa trial of Ad26.COV2.S in healthy adults that was multicentre, randomized, double-blind and placebo-controlled. Ad26.COV2.S was administered intramuscularly at a dose of 5x10^10 or 1x10^11 viral particles, either as one shot or as two shots given 56 days apart. TCRbeta repertoire sequencing served as the tool for gauging how specific and how broad the SARS-CoV-2-reactive T cell receptors were following Ad26.COV2.S vaccination. The TCR-sequenced set comprised about 30 samples: some 20 Ad26.COV2.S vaccine recipients, 5 placebo recipients and 8 SARS-CoV-2 convalescent individuals. Trial participants were randomized into five groups of five: low-dose or high-dose Ad26.COV2.S given once or twice, or placebo on both occasions. Investigators remained blinded to trial group allocation during experiments and outcome assessment. General study outcomes and caveats: The study lacked the statistical power to compare responses across vaccine doses or regimens. Spike-specific TCR breadth was higher in Ad26.COV2.S recipients than in placebo recipients (P = 0.0014). Substantial breadth of spike-specific CD8+ and CD4+ T cell responses was reported after vaccination. The authors noted that the TCR breadth and depth analyses may have underestimated total T cell responses. Comparable non-spike TCR breadth was observed between vaccine and placebo recipients, consistent with only spike being contained in the vaccine.

CDR1 and CDR2, looked up from the germline V gene, are SGDLS and YYNGEE. V is clipped by 3 bases and J by 4 bases, and the sequence between their germline boundaries is 17 bases long. Spanning cysteine to phenylalanine, the CDR3 consists of 15 amino acids. The DNA shown is the 45-base CDR3, in frame from base 1. TCRbeta CDR3 regions were sequenced with the immunoSEQ Assay. After extraction, genomic DNA underwent amplification by bias-controlled multiplex PCR, followed by high-throughput sequencing. Per the source publication's procedure: To quantify the absolute abundance of every unique TCRbeta CDR3 region, sequences were collapsed and filtered. T cell fraction was estimated by normalizing TCRbeta template counts to usable DNA, with usable DNA measured through amplification of reference genes found in all nucleated cells. Repertoire TCRs were annotated as SARS-CoV-2-specific by exact matching of V gene, CDR3 amino acid sequence and J gene to a known reactive TCR set. The reference SARS-CoV-2 TCR set was derived from MIRA and filtered for enrichment in COVID-19-positive ImmuneCODE repertoires, a step that removed public or cross-reactive TCRs. Drawing on the MIRA antigens, annotated TCRs were analysed further at the level of specific ORF or position within ORF. Depth was the summed frequency of annotated unique rearrangements, while breadth was defined as annotated unique rearrangements over total unique productive rearrangements. Two-sided Wilcoxon rank-sum tests were applied when comparing TCR breadth between groups. TCRdb stores this immuneACCESS table with in-frame sequences only. Part of the clones is absent; in the studies checked, under half of the shortfall reflects unresolved V genes, and no reason is known for the rest. V and J calls plus clone size are reproduced from that table; the DNA served to infer D and trimming. The sample table lists about 410,000 clones, approximately 92% of them with a count of one. The ten top clones hold around 1.7% of the sample.

What the treatment or condition label conveys for this sample: some 20 received Ad26.COV2.S at low or high dose, single or two shots; 5 received placebo; per-sample allocation not given. Repertoires of vaccine and placebo recipients were sequenced from samples taken on day 63 after the first injection. Between 29 July and 7 August 2020, Cohort 1b enrolled about two dozen adults aged 18-55 years at one site in Boston, USA. Ad26.COV2.S consisted of a replication-incompetent adenovirus type 26 vector by which a prefusion-stabilized SARS-CoV-2 spike protein from the original Wuhan strain was expressed. This clone was found once. Its binding antigen is unknown. Base qualities were left out, and no much larger clone turns up one base away.

This chain joins TRBV9 to TRBJ2-7, with TRBD2 tentatively as D gene (5 bases match). The input for sequencing was peripheral blood, taken in a trial of Ad26.COV2.S vaccine versus placebo. The clonotype was recovered from a person aged 18-65 years who received the Ad26.COV2.S COVID-19 vaccine or a placebo. The bases read TGTGCCAGCAGCGCGGTGCCGGGGAGAGGATACGAGCAGTACTTC. Its amino acids are CASSAVPGRGYEQYF.